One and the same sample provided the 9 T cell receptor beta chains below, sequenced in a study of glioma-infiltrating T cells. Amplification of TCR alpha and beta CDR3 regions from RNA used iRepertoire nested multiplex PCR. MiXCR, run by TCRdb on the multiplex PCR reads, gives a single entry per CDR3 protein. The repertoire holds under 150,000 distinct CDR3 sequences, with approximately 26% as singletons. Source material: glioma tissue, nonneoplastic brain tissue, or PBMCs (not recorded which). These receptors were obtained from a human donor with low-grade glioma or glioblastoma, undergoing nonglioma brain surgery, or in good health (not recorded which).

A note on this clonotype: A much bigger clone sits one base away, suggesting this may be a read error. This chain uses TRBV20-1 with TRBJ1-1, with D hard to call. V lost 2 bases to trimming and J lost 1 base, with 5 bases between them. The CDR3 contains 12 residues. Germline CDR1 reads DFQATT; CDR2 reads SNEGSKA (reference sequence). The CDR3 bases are TGCAGTGCTAGAATTACGAACACTGAAGCTTTCTTT. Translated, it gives CSARITNTEAFF.

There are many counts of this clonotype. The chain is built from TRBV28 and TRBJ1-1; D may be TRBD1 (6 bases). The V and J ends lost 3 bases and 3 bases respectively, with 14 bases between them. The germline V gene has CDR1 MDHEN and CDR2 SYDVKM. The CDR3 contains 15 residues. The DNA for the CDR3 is TGTGCCAGCAGTTTTCCCCGGCGACAGGACACTGAAGCTTTCTTT. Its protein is CASSFPRRQDTEAFF.

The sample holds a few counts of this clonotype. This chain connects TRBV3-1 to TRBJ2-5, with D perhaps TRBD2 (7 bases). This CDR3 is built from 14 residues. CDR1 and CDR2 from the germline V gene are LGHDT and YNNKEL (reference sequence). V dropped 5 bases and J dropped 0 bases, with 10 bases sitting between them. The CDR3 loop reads CASSGGAYQETQYF. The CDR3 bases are TGTGCCAGCAGCGGGGGGGCGTACCAAGAGACCCAGTACTTC.

CDR3 amino acids: CASSFNRLGQPQHF. The CDR3 DNA reads as TGTGCCAGCAGTTTTAATAGGCTGGGGCAGCCCCAGCATTTT. V usage is TRBV12-3 or TRBV12-4 and J usage is TRBJ1-5; D remains unclear. Trimming shortened V by 3 bases and J by 7 bases, and 13 bases separated the two germline ends. This CDR3 is built from 14 residues.

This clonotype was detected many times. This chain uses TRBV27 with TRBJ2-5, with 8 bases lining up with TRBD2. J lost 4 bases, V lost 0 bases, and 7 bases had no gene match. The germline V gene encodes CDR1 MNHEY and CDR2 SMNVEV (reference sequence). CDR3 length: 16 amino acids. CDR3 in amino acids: CASSLSPGGVIETQYF. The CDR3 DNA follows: TGTGCCAGCAGTTTATCGCCGGGAGGGGTCATAGAGACCCAGTACTTC.

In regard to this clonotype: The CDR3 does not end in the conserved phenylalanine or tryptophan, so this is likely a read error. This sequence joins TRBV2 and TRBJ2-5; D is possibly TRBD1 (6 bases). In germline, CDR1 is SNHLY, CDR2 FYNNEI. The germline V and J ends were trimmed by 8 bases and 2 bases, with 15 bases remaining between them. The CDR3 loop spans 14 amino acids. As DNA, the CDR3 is TGTGCCAGCCGCCCTTGGGGGCTTCAAGAGACCCAGTACCTC. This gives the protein CASRPWGLQETQYL.

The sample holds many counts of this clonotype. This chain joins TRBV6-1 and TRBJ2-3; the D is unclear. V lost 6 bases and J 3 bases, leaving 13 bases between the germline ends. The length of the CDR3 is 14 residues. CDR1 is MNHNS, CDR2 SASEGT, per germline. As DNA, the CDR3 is TGTGCCAGCAGGTCATCGGCGTCAACAGATACGCAGTATTTT. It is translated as CASRSSASTDTQYF.

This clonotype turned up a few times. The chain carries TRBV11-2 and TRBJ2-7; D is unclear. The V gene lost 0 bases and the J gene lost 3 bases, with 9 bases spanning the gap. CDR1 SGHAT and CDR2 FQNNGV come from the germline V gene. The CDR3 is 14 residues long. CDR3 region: CASSLDGPFYEQYV. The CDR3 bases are TGTGCCAGCAGCTTAGATGGACCGTTCTACGAGCAGTACGTC.

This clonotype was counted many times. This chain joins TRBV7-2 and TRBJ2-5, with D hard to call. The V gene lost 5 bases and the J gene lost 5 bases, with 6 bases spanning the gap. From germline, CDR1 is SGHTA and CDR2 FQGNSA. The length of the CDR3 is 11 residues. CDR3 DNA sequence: TGTGCCAGCAGCAACGAGGAGACCCAGTACTTC. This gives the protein CASSNEETQYF.